One sample yielded the 6 T cell receptor beta chains listed below, sequenced in a study of CD8 T cells in Susac syndrome. When the RNA was reverse transcribed, random hexamers were used with an input of roughly 0.45 to 1 ug. TCRdb reprocessed the immunoSEQ multiplex PCR reads with MiXCR, giving one entry per CDR3 protein. The sample carries about 280,000 distinct CDR3 sequences, around 84% recorded once. The sequencing input was CD8+ T cells from PBMCs. These receptor sequences come from a human donor with multiple sclerosis.

The genes are TRBV9 and TRBJ2-3; D gene uncertain. The CDR3 length is 13 residues. Germline CDR1 SGDLS, CDR2 YYNGEE. V was trimmed by 4 bases and J by 3 bases, leaving 9 bases between them. The CDR3 is CASSPQNTDTQYF. DNA for the CDR3: TGTGCCAGCAGCCCCCAGAATACAGATACGCAGTATTTT.

The chain is built from TRBV6-5 and TRBJ2-7; tentative D call: TRBD1 (5 bases). The CDR3 is 13 amino acids. The germline CDR1 and CDR2 sequences are MNHEY and SVGAGI. The V gene lost 2 bases and the J gene lost 2 bases, with 7 bases spanning the gap. The CDR3 DNA reads as TGTGCCAGCAGTTACGGACAAACCTACGAGCAGTACTTC. Translated: CASSYGQTYEQYF.

The chain uses TRBV12-5 and TRBJ2-2; D is possibly TRBD1 (6 bases). Germline CDR1 and CDR2: LGHNT and FRNRAP. Trimming pared 7 bases from V and 5 bases from J, leaving 14 bases between. The CDR3 runs 14 residues. The CDR3 DNA reads TGTGCTAGTGTTCCCCAGGGGTCGACCGGGGAGCTGTTTTTT. Protein sequence: CASVPQGSTGELFF.

The chain combines TRBV7-9 with TRBJ1-2; D gene uncertain. Trimming removed 2 bases at V and 6 bases at J, with 13 bases between. In germline, CDR1 is SEHNR, CDR2 FQNEAQ (reference sequence). The CDR3 length is 14 residues. CDR3 residues: CASSLIVRMHGYTF. Here the CDR3 DNA reads TGTGCCAGCAGCTTAATCGTCAGGATGCATGGCTACACCTTC.

The V call is TRBV5-4, the J call TRBJ2-7; 14 bases fit TRBD2. The CDR3 totals 16 residues. The ends lost 4 bases at V and 1 base at J; junction bases unmatched: 4. Germline-derived CDR1 and CDR2 are SGHNT and YYREEE (reference sequence). CDR3 in DNA: TGTGCCAGCAGCCCCGGGACTAGCGGGGGTTCCTACGAGCAGTACTTC. It translates to CASSPGTSGGSYEQYF.

The chain carries TRBV11-1 and TRBJ2-7; TRBD2 aligns across 10 bases. Germline V gene sequence: CDR1 SGHAT, CDR2 FQDESV (reference sequence). The CDR3 is 16 amino acids. Unmatched junction bases numbered 9, after V lost 1 base and J lost 6 bases. This CDR3 reads CASSLEVQREGCEQYF. The CDR3 DNA follows: TGTGCCAGCAGCTTAGAGGTACAGCGGGAGGGCTGCGAGCAGTACTTC.